These T cell receptor beta chains were read from a single sample in a study of identical twins. TCRdb independently ran MiXCR on the 5' RACE reads; one entry per CDR3 protein. The table shows a few hundred thousand distinct CDR3 sequences, with more than 9% occurring only once. Another study also made use of these data, one on yellow fever vaccine responses in identical twins.

Sequencing input: PBMCs. Every receptor here comes from a woman between 18 and 30 years old in good health. Both conserved end residues are part of each CDR3.

v_gene	j_gene	CDR3aa
TRBV4-1	TRBJ2-5	CASSIRAGLETQYF
TRBV5-6	TRBJ2-1	CASSLLQEGNEQFF
TRBV7-2	TRBJ1-5	CASSFEGAEGFYQPQHF
TRBV7-6	TRBJ2-3	CASSRGGNTDTQYF
TRBV15	TRBJ2-4	CATSRVANIQYF
TRBV11-2	TRBJ2-1	CASSAAGGGIADSYNEQFF
TRBV10-3	TRBJ2-2	CAISVSGPGGELFF
TRBV12-3/TRBV12-4	TRBJ2-7	CASSFGRPEVYEQYF
TRBV12-3/TRBV12-4	TRBJ1-2	CASSSLGTRGYTF
TRBV11-2	TRBJ2-2	CASSLFFQTARPNTGELFF
TRBV7-2	TRBJ1-1	CASSLVGTGTEAFF
TRBV20-1	TRBJ2-1	CSAEGGRGRVEQFF
TRBV7-9	TRBJ2-7	CASSSPDRAEQYF
TRBV29-1	TRBJ2-1	CSVEEGGASSYNEQFF
TRBV12-3/TRBV12-4	TRBJ2-7	CASSWTGTGVREQYF
TRBV7-6	TRBJ2-2	CASSPGQGLWELFF
TRBV2	TRBJ2-2	CASSEAPANTGELFF